This T cell receptor beta chain was identified during a study of response to subunit inactivated influenza vaccine. Broader study findings: That few new T cells are recruited by each seasonal influenza vaccination was the authors' suggestion.

TCRdb reanalysed the RT-PCR reads using MiXCR and keeps one entry per CDR3 protein. The table lists 490,000 or so distinct CDR3 sequences, less than 10% of them singletons, with 13% in the top ten. The V end lost 4 bases, the J end lost 10 bases, and 15 bases lay between the germline ends. The germline gives CDR1 SGHRS, CDR2 YFSETQ. This CDR3 is 13 amino acids long. This clonotype turned up a few times. What it binds is not known. Sample: PBMCs from blood, taken around 25 months after vaccination. The V call is TRBV5-1, the J call TRBJ2-4, with TRBD1 as a possible D gene (6 bases). The TCR was taken from a man aged 45 to 70 who received an inactivated influenza vaccine. The CDR3 reads CASSQDRNLIQYF. The CDR3 DNA reads TGCGCCAGCAGCCAAGACAGGAACCTGATTCAGTACTTC.